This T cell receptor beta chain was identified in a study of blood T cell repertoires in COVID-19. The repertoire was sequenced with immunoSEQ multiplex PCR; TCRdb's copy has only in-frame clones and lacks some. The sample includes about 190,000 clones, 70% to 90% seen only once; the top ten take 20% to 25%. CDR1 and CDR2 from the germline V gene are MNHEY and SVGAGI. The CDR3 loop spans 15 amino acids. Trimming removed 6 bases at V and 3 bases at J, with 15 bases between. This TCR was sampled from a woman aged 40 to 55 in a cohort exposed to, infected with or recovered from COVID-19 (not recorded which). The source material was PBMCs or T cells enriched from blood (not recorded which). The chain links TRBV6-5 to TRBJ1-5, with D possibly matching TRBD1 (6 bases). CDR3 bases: TGTGCCAGCAGACGCCGGGACACTTCCAATCAGCCCCAGCATTTT. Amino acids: CASRRRDTSNQPQHF.